Presented here are 17 T cell receptor beta chains from one specimen sequenced in a study of blood T cell repertoires in COVID-19. Assay used: immunoSEQ multiplex PCR; TCRdb lists only in-frame clones, some missing. The table includes 150,000 to 170,000 clones, approximately 80% detected once. The sample taken for sequencing was peripheral blood. These receptors were obtained from a woman in her sixties or seventies with COVID-19, enrolled during active disease.

This chain connects TRBV10-1 to TRBJ2-3; TRBD1 agrees at 7 bases. CDR3 length equals 15 residues. The junction had 8 bases not matched to a gene; V was cut back by 3 bases and J by 5 bases. The V gene's germline CDR1 is WNHNN and CDR2 SYGVQD (reference sequence). CDR3 sequence: CASSEGGAGKDTQYF. As DNA, the CDR3 is TGCGCCAGCAGTGAAGGGGGCGCAGGCAAAGATACGCAGTATTTT.

This chain joins TRBV2 and TRBJ1-2, with D unclear. The CDR3 loop spans 11 amino acids. Trimming removed 4 bases from V and 7 bases from J, with 7 bases in between. Germline values: CDR1 SNHLY, CDR2 FYNNEI. As DNA, the CDR3 is TGTGCCAGCAGTGCGACAATTGGCTACACCTTC. Translation: CASSATIGYTF.

Written as DNA, the CDR3 is TGCGCCAGCAGCCAGGCTGGCATAAACACTGAAGCTTTCTTT. Amino acids: CASSQAGINTEAFF. This chain connects TRBV4-1 to TRBJ1-1; no clear D gene. Germline CDR1 and CDR2: MGHRA and YSYEKL. The ends were cut back, 3 bases at V and 2 bases at J, with 10 bases in the middle. This CDR3 spans 14 amino acids.

The chain uses TRBV4-1 and TRBJ1-2; 8 bases line up with TRBD1. Trimming took 1 base from V and 4 from J; bases not matched to a gene: 8. Germline CDR1 is MGHRA and CDR2 is YSYEKL. The CDR3 extends over 16 amino acids. This CDR3 reads CASSQVPGGDGYGYTF. In nucleotides, the CDR3 is TGCGCCAGCAGCCAAGTACCAGGGGGCGATGGCTATGGCTACACCTTC.

This chain joins TRBV29-1 and TRBJ1-2; no definite D call. This CDR3 contains 14 residues. Trimming removed 3 bases at V and 4 bases at J, with 15 bases between. CDR1 and CDR2 (germline): SQVTM, ANQGSEA. The CDR3 loop reads CSVEDRSRAYGYTF. The CDR3 DNA follows: TGCAGCGTTGAGGATAGGTCGCGGGCCTATGGCTACACCTTC.

V is TRBV12-3 or TRBV12-4 and J is TRBJ1-2, with D uncertain. CDR3 length: 13 residues. The ends were cut back, 3 bases at V and 8 bases at J, with 13 bases in the middle. CDR3 in amino acids: CASSLGRKTGYTF. The CDR3 DNA follows: TGTGCCAGCAGTTTGGGCCGTAAGACGGGCTACACCTTC.

This chain uses TRBV24-1 with TRBJ2-1; 8 bases fit TRBD2. The CDR3 is 15 amino acids. The trim removed 6 bases at V and 4 bases at J, leaving 7 bases unmatched. CDR1 and CDR2 (germline): KGHDR, SFDVKD. CDR3 residues: CATSPASGPYNEQFF. CDR3 bases: TGTGCCACCAGTCCGGCTAGCGGGCCTTACAATGAGCAGTTCTTC.

The chain has TRBV5-1 and TRBJ2-1; D remains ambiguous. With 2 bases removed from V and 9 bases from J, the gap between germline ends came to 9 bases. Germline V lookup: CDR1 SGHRS, CDR2 YFSETQ. The CDR3 runs 12 residues. CDR3 in amino acids: CASSFSGAEQFF. The DNA for the CDR3 is TGCGCCAGCAGCTTTTCTGGAGCTGAGCAGTTCTTC.

CDR3 DNA: TGTGCCACCAGTCCCGGGACACCGGATACGCAGTATTTT. Its protein is CATSPGTPDTQYF. The chain uses TRBV24-1 and TRBJ2-3; D is possibly TRBD1 (6 bases). CDR1 and CDR2 (germline): KGHDR, SFDVKD. The CDR3 runs to 13 residues. The V gene lost 6 bases and the J gene lost 6 bases, with 12 bases spanning the gap.

In DNA form, the CDR3 reads TGTGCCAGCTTCCCGGGACAGGGGCCCAATCAGCCCCAGCATTTT. Residues: CASFPGQGPNQPQHF. V usage is TRBV19 and J usage is TRBJ1-5; 10 nucleotides align to TRBD1. The CDR3 has 15 residues. V gave up 9 bases and J gave up 3 bases; unmatched junction bases: 8. Per germline, CDR1 LNHDA and CDR2 SQIVND (reference sequence).

The chain links TRBV19 to TRBJ1-4; 7 bases fit TRBD1. V trimming: 3 bases; J trimming: 1 base; junction bases outside the gene matches: 5. The length of the CDR3 is 16 residues. Per germline, CDR1 LNHDA and CDR2 SQIVND (reference sequence). CDR3 loop: CASSILRGETNEKLFF. The CDR3, as DNA: TGTGCCAGTAGTATCCTCAGGGGGGAAACTAATGAAAAACTGTTTTTT.

This sequence joins TRBV6-1 and TRBJ2-1, with D perhaps matching TRBD1 (5 bases). V was trimmed by 3 bases and J by 5 bases, leaving 17 bases between them. The germline V gene has CDR1 MNHNS and CDR2 SASEGT. This CDR3 is built from 16 residues. The CDR3 here is CASSEYLARGHNEQFF. The CDR3 DNA reads TGTGCCAGCAGTGAGTACCTGGCTAGGGGCCACAATGAGCAGTTCTTC.

The chain has TRBV3-1 (or the pseudogene TRBV3-2) and TRBJ1-6; unclear D gene. Germline loops: CDR1 LGHDT, CDR2 YNNKEL (reference sequence). This CDR3 is 16 amino acids long. V lost 2 bases, J lost 6 bases, and 14 bases lay in between. The DNA for the CDR3 is TGTGCCAGCAGCCAAACAAGGAGTGTCGGTAATTCACCCCTCCACTTT. Protein sequence: CASSQTRSVGNSPLHF.

This clone was seen only once. V is TRBV27 and J is TRBJ1-6, with 10 bases aligning to TRBD1. Trimming removed 0 bases from V and 0 bases from J; junction bases left unmatched: 5. The CDR3 covers 19 residues. Germline V CDR1 and CDR2: MNHEY, SMNVEV (reference sequence). Here the CDR3 reads CASSLSPGQGSSYNSPLHF. The CDR3 region has the DNA TGTGCCAGCAGTTTATCGCCGGGACAGGGGAGCTCCTATAATTCACCCCTCCACTTT.

V usage is TRBV7-2 and J usage is TRBJ1-6; D remains ambiguous. Germline V gene lookup returns CDR1 SGHTA and CDR2 FQGNSA. The CDR3 is 14 residues long. V was pared by 3 bases and J by 7 bases, with 10 bases between. The CDR3 reads CASSFPPPNSPLHF. As DNA, the CDR3 is TGTGCCAGCAGCTTCCCTCCTCCGAATTCACCCCTCCACTTT.

The chain couples TRBV27 to TRBJ2-1; 12 bases fit TRBD2. V was clipped by 5 bases and J by 9 bases; unmatched bases: 5. CDR1 and CDR2 from the germline V gene are MNHEY and SMNVEV (reference sequence). The CDR3 sequence is 14 residues long. The CDR3 bases are TGTGCCAGCAGTCGGACTAGCGGGGACCGTGAGCAGTTCTTC. Amino acids: CASSRTSGDREQFF.

This rearrangement joins TRBV3-1 (or the pseudogene TRBV3-2) to TRBJ1-2; 9 bases fit TRBD1. The ends lost 3 bases at V and 6 bases at J; junction bases unmatched: 14. Per germline, CDR1 LGHDT and CDR2 YNNKEL (reference sequence). This CDR3 is 17 amino acids long. CDR3 nucleotide sequence: TGTGCCAGCAGCCACAAGACTCAAGGGACAGGGAGGAATGGCTACACCTTC. Translated: CASSHKTQGTGRNGYTF.